This section outlines one T cell receptor beta chain sequence together with its context. The antigen is not known. This sample is drawn from a study of T cell responses to AZD1222 COVID-19 vaccine. Recipients boosted at about 4 weeks or about 12 weeks are pooled. The CDR3 has 13 amino acids. The table came from immunoSEQ multiplex PCR; TCRdb's copy has only in-frame clones and leaves some out. The sample has approximately 150,000 clones; 92% are singletons. General study results and limits: Repertoires in all cases were sampled only once the peak T cell response had passed. Vaccine-associated CD4 TCRs spanned spike, dominant at 160-218 and 743-854.

J is TRBJ2-7 and V is TRBV21-1; the table's D call TRBD1 went unverified against the DNA. TRBV21-1 is a pseudogene locus. This TCR was sampled from an adult who received the AZD1222 COVID-19 vaccine. Sequences were derived from peripheral blood, sampled 28 days after the second AZD1222 dose. CDR3 region: CASSHDRPYEQYF. Here the CDR3 DNA reads TGTGCCAGCAGCCATGACAGACCGTACGAGCAGTACTTC.